These 6 T cell receptor beta chains share one sample of origin, sequenced in a study of T cells in women clearing cervical HPV infection listed by TCRdb under 2018. The library was generated by the immunoSEQ multiplex PCR assay. TCRdb took over this immuneACCESS table, retaining in-frame rearrangements with V and J assigned. Such tables are incomplete; in checked studies, under half of the missing clones stem from an unresolved V gene, and the remainder is unexplained. The table of this sample itemizes about 23,000 clones. 2% to 3% of the sample goes to the ten largest clones. The specimen sequenced was blood buffy coat. Every receptor here comes from a woman between 18 and 75 years old with a cervical HPV16 infection that either progressed to CIN3+ or cleared (not recorded which).

With respect to this clone: The junction shows a germline mismatch at one end, possibly a read error. The read gets to within 3 residues of the CDR3 end, and the germline J gene fills in the rest. The genes are TRBV4-1 and TRBJ1-4; D gene ambiguous. CDR1 is MGHRA and CDR2 is YSYEKL in the germline V gene. This CDR3 region has 16 residues. CDR3 DNA, as far as it was read: TGCACCAGCAGCCTGGCTGCAGCGCTCTTAAATGAAAAA. This sequence encodes CTSSLAAALLNEK. Given in full, the CDR3 is CTSSLAAALLNEKLFF.

Frequency places this clone as medium-sized. Read sequence stops 3 residues before the CDR3 end, and the germline J gene provides the missing end. The genes are TRBV29-1 and TRBJ2-3; D might be TRBD2 (5 bases). CDR1 SQVTM and CDR2 ANQGSEA come from the germline V gene. V lost 1 base to trimming and J lost 0 bases, with 5 bases between them. The CDR3 runs 13 residues. CDR3 in amino acids: CSVEGTSTDTQYF. The sequenced CDR3 bases are TGCAGCGTTGAAGGGACTAGCACAGATACG.

A note on this clone: The read halts 3 residues ahead of the CDR3 end, with the missing end drawn from the germline J gene. The chain has TRBV30 and TRBJ1-2; D not certain. CDR1 and CDR2 from the germline V gene are GTSNPN and SVGIG (reference sequence). Trimming cost V 2 bases and J 5 bases, with 9 bases left between them. This CDR3 comprises 12 residues. The DNA read from the CDR3 is TGTGCCTGGAGTACAGTCCCTTATGGC. As protein: CAWSTVPYG. The complete CDR3 protein is CAWSTVPYGYTF.

Details on this clone: The read gets to within 3 residues of the CDR3 end, and the germline J gene fills in the rest. The chain carries TRBV7-2 and TRBJ1-2; 7 nucleotides agree with TRBD1. The CDR3 extends over 15 amino acids. CDR1 and CDR2 (germline): SGHTA, FQGNSA. V was clipped by 6 bases and J by 3 bases; unmatched bases: 10. The part of the CDR3 DNA that was read is TGTGCCAGCAGTACCACCAGGGGGACAGACTATGGC. Translation gives CASSTTRGTDYG. The whole CDR3 sequence is CASSTTRGTDYGYTF.

With respect to this clone: From the germline J gene comes the end of the CDR3, since the read stops 3 residues before it. The chain combines TRBV27 with TRBJ2-3, with D uncertain. Per the germline V gene, CDR1 is MNHEY and CDR2 is SMNVEV (reference sequence). V was clipped by 5 bases and J by 0 bases, with 3 bases between them. The CDR3 has 12 residues. The CDR3 sequence is CASSPSTDTQYF. The sequenced CDR3 bases are TGTGCCAGCAGTCCAAGCACAGATACG.

On this clone: The CDR3 goes on 3 residues after the read ends, and that part is filled in from the germline J gene. The chain joins TRBV5-1 to TRBJ1-1, with D unresolved. Germline V gene sequence: CDR1 SGHRS, CDR2 YFSETQ. V was cut by 0 bases and J by 4 bases, with 7 bases left in between. The CDR3 is 13 residues long. The sequenced CDR3 bases are TGCGCCAGCAGCTTGGTCCAGGCCACTGAA. Its translation is CASSLVQATE. The entire CDR3 sequence reads CASSLVQATEAFF.